This is a list of T cell receptor beta chains from one sample in a study of T-cell reconstitution after alpha-beta-depleted transplantation in children. TCRdb re-called the PCR reads through MiXCR, storing one row per CDR3 protein. This sample has around 270,000 distinct CDR3 sequences, with roughly 7.8% found just once. The source was peripheral blood, collected 360 days after TCRalphabeta/CD19-depleted stem cell transplant. The receptors were gathered from a female patient between 2 and 15 years old who had a stem cell transplant for Fanconi anemia, so the T cells may come from the graft donor. Both conserved end residues are part of each CDR3. D genes are given only for firm matches. A row's size may be missing; if present it is once, few, many or a size class.

J: TRBJ2-2; size: many; length: 18; D: -; V: TRBV5-5; DNA: TGTGCCAGCAGCTTCGAGACTTGGTCTAGCCAAAACACCGGGGAGCTGTTTTTT; CDR3: CASSFETWSSQNTGELFF
J: TRBJ2-7; size: many; length: 12; D: -; V: TRBV20-1; DNA: TGCAGTGCCACTACTCACACCTACGAGCAGTACTTC; CDR3: CSATTHTYEQYF
J: TRBJ1-3; size: -; length: 14; D: -; V: TRBV29-1; DNA: TGCAGCGCTTCTCAGAGTTCCTCTGGAAACACCATATATTTT; CDR3: CSASQSSSGNTIYF
J: TRBJ1-5; size: many; length: 14; D: -; V: TRBV20-1; DNA: TGCAGTGCTAGAGCCGACAGGCTCAATCAGCCCCAGCATTTT; CDR3: CSARADRLNQPQHF
J: TRBJ2-1; size: many; length: 13; D: TRBD1; V: TRBV20-1; DNA: TGCAGTGCATGGACAGGGGACTACAATGAGCAGTTCTTC; CDR3: CSAWTGDYNEQFF
J: TRBJ2-7; size: many; length: 14; D: -; V: TRBV5-1; DNA: TGCGCCAGCAGCCCCGGGACCGATGACTACGAGCAGTACTTC; CDR3: CASSPGTDDYEQYF
J: TRBJ1-1; size: many; length: 14; D: TRBD1; V: TRBV25-1; DNA: TGTGCCAGCGTCGGTAGGGGGCCGCACACTGAAGCTTTCTTT; CDR3: CASVGRGPHTEAFF
J: TRBJ2-7; size: many; length: 14; D: -; V: TRBV5-1; DNA: TGCGCCAGCAGCTTGGTTGACGGCGGGGTCGAGCAGTACTTC; CDR3: CASSLVDGGVEQYF
J: TRBJ2-7; size: few; length: 20; D: TRBD1; V: TRBV28; DNA: TGTGCCAGCAGAAACCTCGGGTGGTTATCCGGACAGGGTAACTCCTACGAGCAGTACTTC; CDR3: CASRNLGWLSGQGNSYEQYF
J: TRBJ2-7; size: many; length: 14; D: TRBD2; V: TRBV7-9; DNA: TGTGCCAGCAGCTTCACTAGCGGGGCCTACGAGCAGTACTTC; CDR3: CASSFTSGAYEQYF
J: TRBJ2-1; size: -; length: 15; D: -; V: TRBV12-5; DNA: TGTGCTAGTGCTTTTTTGGCTAGCGCCAACAATGAGCAGTTCTTC; CDR3: CASAFLASANNEQFF
J: TRBJ1-4; size: few; length: 13; D: -; V: TRBV20-1; DNA: TGCAGTGCTAGATATGGGGTGGATGAAAAACTGTTTTTT; CDR3: CSARYGVDEKLFF
J: TRBJ1-6; size: few; length: 14; D: TRBD1; V: TRBV20-1; DNA: TGCAGTGCTGGCAGGGGGAGGTATAATTCACCCCTCCACTTT; CDR3: CSAGRGRYNSPLHF
J: TRBJ2-3; size: -; length: 16; D: TRBD2; V: TRBV4-1; DNA: TGCGCCAGCAGCCATGAGGGAGGGCGGGGCACAGATACGCAGTATTTT; CDR3: CASSHEGGRGTDTQYF
J: TRBJ2-2; size: -; length: 13; D: -; V: TRBV7-9; DNA: TGTGCCAGCGGCCCCGGCGGCACCGGGGAGCTGTTTTTT; CDR3: CASGPGGTGELFF
J: TRBJ2-1; size: many; length: 16; D: TRBD2; V: TRBV5-6; DNA: TGTGCCAGCAGCTCATCACTAGCGGGGTGGAACAATGAGCAGTTCTTC; CDR3: CASSSSLAGWNNEQFF
J: TRBJ2-3; size: many; length: 16; D: -; V: TRBV28; DNA: TGTGCCAGCTTATCTCCGGGACCCCTAAGAGGAGATACGCAGTATTTT; CDR3: CASLSPGPLRGDTQYF
J: TRBJ2-7; size: many; length: 20; D: TRBD2; V: TRBV28; DNA: TGTGCCAGCAGCCTTGTGGGAAGTGGGACTACCTGGGGCTACTCCTACGAGCAGTACTTC; CDR3: CASSLVGSGTTWGYSYEQYF
J: TRBJ2-3; size: -; length: 13; D: -; V: TRBV6-1; DNA: TGTGCCAGCAACAGGGACTACACAGATACGCAGTATTTT; CDR3: CASNRDYTDTQYF
J: TRBJ2-3; size: few; length: 11; D: -; V: TRBV6-5; DNA: TGTGCCACGCGATGGGGAGATACGCAGTATTTT; CDR3: CATRWGDTQYF
J: TRBJ2-7; size: many; length: 13; D: TRBD2; V: TRBV20-1; DNA: TGCAGTGCTAGTAGCGGGAATCTCTACGAGCAGTACTTC; CDR3: CSASSGNLYEQYF
J: TRBJ2-7; size: many; length: 14; D: -; V: TRBV15; DNA: TGTGCCACCAGTCACGGAGGTTCTTCCTACGAGCAGTACTTC; CDR3: CATSHGGSSYEQYF
J: TRBJ1-2; size: few; length: 14; D: -; V: TRBV7-6; DNA: TGTGCCAGCAGCTTATCGGGGGGCCGGTATGGCTACACCTTC; CDR3: CASSLSGGRYGYTF
J: TRBJ1-1; size: many; length: 15; D: -; V: TRBV20-1; DNA: TGCAGTGCTAGATACCGGACAGCGGGGGACACTGAAGCTTTCTTT; CDR3: CSARYRTAGDTEAFF
J: TRBJ1-5; size: few; length: 13; D: -; V: TRBV27; DNA: TGTGCCAGCAGTTTAACCCCTTATCAGCCCCAGCATTTT; CDR3: CASSLTPYQPQHF
J: TRBJ1-2; size: few; length: 14; D: -; V: TRBV2; DNA: TGTGCCAGCAGTGAGCTAGGGTTGGGCTATGGCTACACCTTC; CDR3: CASSELGLGYGYTF
J: TRBJ2-3; size: many; length: 15; D: TRBD1; V: TRBV7-3; DNA: TGTGCCAGCAGCTTGACAGGGGGCGCGGCAGATACGCAGTATTTT; CDR3: CASSLTGGAADTQYF
J: TRBJ1-3; size: few; length: 14; D: -; V: TRBV2; DNA: TGTGCCAGCAGTGAATTGTTGGCTGGAAACACCATATATTTT; CDR3: CASSELLAGNTIYF